The clone carrying this TCR beta chain was counted once. In terms of age and location, participants ranged from roughly 18 to 90 years and lived in about 25 US areas. TCRdb keeps only in-frame clones here, not all; method: immunoSEQ multiplex PCR. Of under 450,000 clones detected, roughly nine tenths appear once; the ten largest clones hold about 0.9%. The sample is drawn from a study of blood T cell repertoires in COVID-19. The material sequenced was PBMCs or T cells enriched from blood (not recorded which). This clonotype was sampled from a woman aged 40 to 50 who had been exposed to COVID-19.

The CDR3 nucleotides are TGTGCCAGCAGCTTGGACGGGACAGCTAGGGGAAACACCATATATTTT. It codes for CASSLDGTARGNTIYF. This chain uses TRBV5-6 with TRBJ1-3; 7 bases fit TRBD1. Germline CDR1 and CDR2: SGHDT and YYEEEE. The CDR3 totals 16 residues. Trimming cost V 0 bases and J 4 bases; bases outside gene matches: 7.